This entry lists 4 T cell receptor beta chains sequenced from one sample in a study of vaccination effects on CD4 cells after COVID-19. After expansion with viral peptide pools in the ViraFEST assay, antigen-specific CD4+ T cells were sequenced. CD4+ T cells were isolated after around ten days of culture. From March to December 2020, the person had a SARS-CoV-2 infection that was confirmed by PCR. The antigens these receptors bind are not known. Profiled with immunoSEQ multiplex PCR; TCRdb holds only in-frame clones, not every one. The data show 70,000 or so clones, with 65% to 75% seen just once and 5% held by the top ten. This specimen was CD4+ T cells from PBMCs cultured with HIV peptides, taken before COVID-19 vaccination. This sample's subset: HIV-1 Nef peptide pool negative control/reference culture. The source of these receptors is a human donor who had a prior SARS-CoV-2 infection.

This rearrangement joins TRBV25-1 to TRBJ2-3, with 7 bases identical to TRBD1. This CDR3 comprises 15 residues. The germline CDR1 and CDR2 sequences are MGHDK and SYGVNS. Losses at the gene ends were 6 bases for V and 4 bases for J; bases not matched to a gene: 10. CDR3 sequence (DNA): TGTGCCAGCAGCCACTACAGGGGTACATCAGATACGCAGTATTTT. Residues: CASSHYRGTSDTQYF.

This clone was seen only a few times. The rearrangement uses TRBV11-3 and TRBJ1-6, with D possibly being TRBD1 (6 bases). The germline V gene has CDR1 SGHNT and CDR2 YENEEA. The CDR3 runs to 14 residues. The germline V and J ends were trimmed by 5 bases and 6 bases, with 11 bases remaining between them. The CDR3 region is CASSLEGGNSPLHF. The CDR3 region has the DNA TGTGCCAGCAGCCTGGAGGGGGGTAATTCACCCCTCCACTTT.

The chain carries TRBV6-5 and TRBJ1-2; 7 bases are shared with TRBD1. Trimming cost V 0 bases and J 3 bases; bases outside gene matches: 4. The CDR3 is 15 residues long. Germline CDR1 reads MNHEY; CDR2 reads SVGAGI. Written as DNA, the CDR3 is TGTGCCAGCAGTTACTCCGGGACAGCTTACTATGGCTACACCTTC. Translated: CASSYSGTAYYGYTF.

This clone was seen a single time. V usage is TRBV5-1 and J usage is TRBJ2-5; 8 positions agree with TRBD2. Trimming at V came to 6 bases and at J to 2 bases, leaving 9 bases not matched to a gene. Germline CDR1 is SGHRS and CDR2 is YFSETQ. The CDR3 covers 15 residues. The CDR3 DNA reads TGCGCCAGCATGGGGGGTAGCGGGGCACAAGAGACCCAGTACTTC. It codes for CASMGGSGAQETQYF.